This T cell receptor beta chain was obtained from a study of T-cell reconstitution after alpha-beta-depleted transplantation in children. Germline values: CDR1 DFQATT, CDR2 SNEGSKA (reference sequence). The CDR3 length is 16 residues. The V end lost 5 bases, the J end lost 0 bases, and 18 bases lay between the germline ends. The library targeted TCRbeta and was prepared with unique molecular identifiers. TCRdb re-called the PCR reads with MiXCR, one entry per CDR3 protein. The data contain fewer than 700,000 distinct CDR3 sequences, more than 20% of them singletons. A few counts support this clonotype. Its antigen is not known. Overall study results and limits: There were reportedly several hundred expanded graft clones from which alpha-beta T cells came about two months after transplant. After transplant, high TCRbeta diversity at day 60 in some patients arose from surviving recipient T cells and thymic progenitors. Newly made T cells mostly supplied T-cell counts and diversity one year after transplant.

The source material was PBMCs, mostly from graft donor cells, sampled 360 days after TCRalphabeta/CD19-depleted stem cell transplant. The rearrangement uses TRBV20-1 and TRBJ2-3, with a possible D match to TRBD2 (6 bases). The receptor was isolated from a boy younger than two who had a stem cell transplant for acute myeloid leukemia, so the T cells may come from the graft donor. The CDR3 coding sequence is TGCAGTGCTTGGGGGGTTACAGTTCCTAGCACAGATACGCAGTATTTT. Translation: CSAWGVTVPSTDTQYF.